The 30 T cell receptor beta chains listed next were all sequenced from one sample in a study of blood T cell repertoires in COVID-19. The method was immunoSEQ multiplex PCR; TCRdb's version includes in-frame clones alone and lacks a portion of them. The sample lists about 160,000 clones, approximately 92% occurring once. The specimen was peripheral blood. All receptors derive from a woman between 50 and 59 years old with acute or convalescent COVID-19.

Regarding this clone: At one boundary the junction diverges from the germline segment, which might be a read error. V gene TRBV7-9 combines with J gene TRBJ1-1; possible D gene TRBD1, 5 bases. The germline gives CDR1 SEHNR, CDR2 FQNEAQ (reference sequence). This CDR3 region has 13 residues. CDR3 region: CASSVAEGLGAFF. The CDR3 DNA reads as TGTGCCAGCAGCGTAGCTGAGGGACTCGGGGCTTTCTTT.

The V gene is TRBV27, the J gene TRBJ2-1, with 13 bases matching TRBD2. CDR3 length: 13 amino acids. Germline V lookup: CDR1 MNHEY, CDR2 SMNVEV (reference sequence). With 7 bases clipped from V and 8 bases from J, the junction kept 2 bases outside the gene matches. For the CDR3, the DNA is TGTGCCAGCACACTAGCGGGAGGGCATGAGCAGTTCTTC. Translation: CASTLAGGHEQFF.

This clone was counted between two and nine times. V gene TRBV27 combines with J gene TRBJ1-5; D is perhaps TRBD1 (5 bases). V lost 3 bases to trimming and J lost 2 bases, with 14 bases between them. The CDR3 runs 16 residues. Germline-derived CDR1 and CDR2 are MNHEY and SMNVEV (reference sequence). CDR3 sequence reads: CASSLMKAGGNQPQHF. In nucleotides, the CDR3 is TGTGCCAGCAGTTTGATGAAGGCGGGGGGCAATCAGCCCCAGCATTTT.

This clone appeared once. The gene calls are TRBV11-3 and TRBJ1-1, with 8 bases lining up with TRBD1. Unmatched junction bases numbered 8, after V lost 6 bases and J lost 5 bases. CDR1 and CDR2 from the germline V gene are SGHNT and YENEEA. This CDR3 has 14 residues. In nucleotides, the CDR3 is TGTGCCAGCAGTCCAAACAGGGGGAGTACTGAAGCTTTCTTT. Amino acid sequence: CASSPNRGSTEAFF.

This chain uses TRBV3-1 (or the pseudogene TRBV3-2) with TRBJ2-2; D perhaps matches TRBD1 (6 bases). CDR3 length: 14 amino acids. The germline V gene has CDR1 LGHDT and CDR2 YNNKEL (reference sequence). V was trimmed by 1 base and J by 3 bases, leaving 6 bases between them. The CDR3, as DNA: TGTGCCAGCAGCCAAGGACAGGACACCGGGGAGCTGTTTTTT. The encoded protein is CASSQGQDTGELFF.

J is TRBJ2-3 and V is TRBV29-1, with TRBD2 identical over 7 bases. V dropped 7 bases and J dropped 0; count of bases not matched to a gene: 7. CDR3 size: 14 residues. Germline V gene sequence: CDR1 SQVTM, CDR2 ANQGSEA. The CDR3 sequence: CSAYLADSTDTQYF. CDR3 sequence (DNA): TGCAGCGCCTACCTAGCGGATAGCACAGATACGCAGTATTTT.

The chain is built from TRBV27 and TRBJ2-7, with D maybe TRBD1 (6 bases). The CDR3 loop spans 13 amino acids. V was trimmed by 8 bases and J by 5 bases, leaving 16 bases between them. The germline gives CDR1 MNHEY, CDR2 SMNVEV (reference sequence). CDR3 in amino acids: CASRLRGKDEQYF. The CDR3 DNA is TGTGCCAGCCGCCTTAGGGGGAAGGACGAGCAGTACTTC.

The chain combines TRBV2 with TRBJ2-3, with 8 positions matching TRBD2. CDR1 and CDR2 (germline): SNHLY, FYNNEI. The J segment lost 2 bases and the V segment lost 2 bases, leaving 6 bases of the junction unmatched. This CDR3 has 16 amino acids. The DNA for the CDR3 is TGTGCCAGCAGTGAAACGGGGCGGGGGGACACAGATACGCAGTATTTT. As protein: CASSETGRGDTDTQYF.

The genes are TRBV7-9 and TRBJ1-6, with D maybe TRBD1 (6 bases). CDR3 size: 16 residues. V shed 5 bases and J shed 9 bases, with 20 bases lying between them. Germline CDR1 and CDR2: SEHNR and FQNEAQ (reference sequence). The CDR3 DNA is TGTGCCAGCAGCCTGGCGGGGGGCCCCCAGGGTTCACCCCTCCACTTT. Its protein is CASSLAGGPQGSPLHF.

Points on this clone: A junction end diverges from the germline sequence, so it may reflect a read error. This chain connects TRBV14 to TRBJ2-7; unclear D gene. CDR1 and CDR2 from the germline V gene are SGHDN and FVKESK. The CDR3 loop spans 15 amino acids. In DNA form, the CDR3 reads TGTACCAGCAGCCAAGGTAGTCATGTTTCCTACGAGCAGTACTTC. This sequence encodes CTSSQGSHVSYEQYF.

This rearrangement joins TRBV10-3 to TRBJ1-1; 7 bases are a match to TRBD1. Per the germline V gene, CDR1 is ENHRY and CDR2 is SYGVKD. Trimming cost V 6 bases and J 7 bases; bases outside gene matches: 8. The CDR3 is made up of 13 amino acids. The CDR3 sequence is CAIRGTERYEAFF. CDR3 nucleotides: TGTGCCATCAGGGGGACAGAGCGATATGAAGCTTTCTTT.

This chain connects TRBV20-1 to TRBJ1-4, with 8 nucleotides matching TRBD1. The germline V gene encodes CDR1 DFQATT and CDR2 SNEGSKA (reference sequence). Trimming at V came to 3 bases and at J to 8 bases, leaving 5 bases not matched to a gene. The length of the CDR3 is 13 residues. CDR3 coding DNA: TGCAGTGCTAGTGAGACAGGGGTGGAAAAACTGTTTTTT. Protein product: CSASETGVEKLFF.

The chain combines TRBV11-2 with TRBJ2-7, with 11 bases identical to TRBD1. The CDR3 extends over 16 amino acids. Germline V lookup: CDR1 SGHAT, CDR2 FQNNGV. The V segment lost 6 bases and the J segment 5 bases; nucleotides outside the gene matches: 12. CDR3 nucleotide sequence: TGTGCCAGCAGTAGTACCGGGACAGGGGGGTGGCACGAGCAGTACTTC. Its translation: CASSSTGTGGWHEQYF.

V gene TRBV2 combines with J gene TRBJ2-1; the D is unclear. CDR1 and CDR2 from the germline V gene are SNHLY and FYNNEI. V dropped 0 bases and J dropped 6 bases, with 12 bases sitting between them. This CDR3 has 15 amino acids. The CDR3 here is CASSEADTQFNEQFF. The CDR3 coding sequence is TGTGCCAGCAGTGAAGCCGACACCCAGTTCAATGAGCAGTTCTTC.

The genes are TRBV11-2 and TRBJ2-2; D is undetermined. The CDR3 is made up of 15 amino acids. Trimming took 2 bases from V and 0 from J, leaving 7 bases between them. Germline CDR1 reads SGHAT; CDR2 reads FQNNGV. The CDR3 spells CASSLTRANTGELFF. CDR3 DNA: TGTGCCAGCAGCTTAACCCGCGCGAACACCGGGGAGCTGTTTTTT.

This chain joins TRBV7-2 and TRBJ2-1; the match to TRBD2 covers 13 bases. Per the germline V gene, CDR1 is SGHTA and CDR2 is FQGNSA. CDR3 length equals 17 residues. V gave up 5 bases and J gave up 6 bases; unmatched junction bases: 10. The CDR3 region has the DNA TGTGCCAGCAGCCTCAGAGGACTAGCGGGAGCTTTCAATGAGCAGTTCTTC. Translating it yields CASSLRGLAGAFNEQFF.

This clone was recorded a few times. This chain connects TRBV5-1 to TRBJ1-2; possibly TRBD1 for D (6 bases). V was clipped by 0 bases and J by 8 bases, with 14 bases between them. Germline CDR1 SGHRS, CDR2 YFSETQ. This CDR3 has 14 residues. The CDR3, as DNA: TGCGCCAGCAGCTTGGGAGACAGGAGCACCGGCTACACCTTC. It is translated as CASSLGDRSTGYTF.

DNA of the CDR3: TGCGCCAGCAGCCAAGAAATAGTTGGACAGTTACGAGAGCAGTACTTC. Encoded protein: CASSQEIVGQLREQYF. The chain uses TRBV4-1 and TRBJ2-7; maybe TRBD1 (6 bases). With 0 bases removed from V and 7 bases from J, the gap between germline ends came to 19 bases. The CDR3 length is 16 residues. The V gene's germline CDR1 is MGHRA and CDR2 YSYEKL.

The CDR3 DNA follows: TGTGCCAGCAGCACACAAAGCAATCAGCCCCAGCATTTT. Protein: CASSTQSNQPQHF. The gene calls are TRBV27 and TRBJ1-5; the D is unclear. CDR3 length: 13 residues. Trimming stripped 6 bases from V and 1 base from J, with 7 bases between. Per germline, CDR1 MNHEY and CDR2 SMNVEV (reference sequence).

The V and J genes are TRBV7-9 and TRBJ2-7; D might be TRBD2 (6 bases). V was pared by 1 base and J by 2 bases, with 21 bases between. The CDR3 length is 18 residues. Looked up from germline, CDR1 is SEHNR and CDR2 is FQNEAQ (reference sequence). The CDR3 sequence is CASSLEGPPGGDPYEQYF. CDR3 sequence (DNA): TGTGCCAGCAGCTTAGAGGGCCCCCCAGGCGGGGACCCCTACGAGCAGTACTTC.

CDR3 sequence reads: CASSFQSVAYSSNQPQHF. The CDR3 DNA reads as TGTGCCAGTAGTTTTCAGTCTGTAGCCTATTCTAGCAATCAGCCCCAGCATTTT. This sequence joins TRBV19 and TRBJ1-5; D not resolved. The CDR3 has 18 amino acids. V was pared by 5 bases and J by 0 bases, with 20 bases between. The germline gives CDR1 LNHDA, CDR2 SQIVND (reference sequence).

The chain employs TRBV29-1 and TRBJ2-7, with D perhaps TRBD1 (6 bases). From germline, CDR1 is SQVTM and CDR2 ANQGSEA. The CDR3 spans 12 residues. V lost 7 bases, J lost 4 bases, and 14 bases lay in between. CDR3 residues: CSASEGVYEQYF. In DNA form, the CDR3 reads TGCAGCGCCTCTGAGGGGGTTTACGAGCAGTACTTC.

This chain uses TRBV7-9 with TRBJ1-1; D unclear. The CDR3 consists of 10 residues. The ends were cut back, 2 bases at V and 11 bases at J, with 6 bases in the middle. Germline-derived CDR1 and CDR2 are SEHNR and FQNEAQ (reference sequence). The CDR3 sequence: CASSLSRAFF. CDR3 in DNA: TGTGCCAGCAGCTTATCTAGGGCTTTCTTT.

V is TRBV30 and J is TRBJ2-1, with D tentatively TRBD1 (5 bases). The V gene's germline CDR1 is GTSNPN and CDR2 SVGIG (reference sequence). Trimming removed 4 bases at V and 5 bases at J, with 18 bases between. This CDR3 comprises 15 residues. CDR3 coding DNA: TGTGCCTGGACCAGGGAAGGGAAATTGGACAATGAGCAGTTCTTC. This sequence encodes CAWTREGKLDNEQFF.

The genes are TRBV19 and TRBJ2-2; TRBD1 agrees at 7 bases. The CDR3 loop spans 14 amino acids. Germline V gene data show CDR1 as LNHDA and CDR2 as SQIVND (reference sequence). V trimming: 5 bases; J trimming: 3 bases; junction bases outside the gene matches: 3. The CDR3 sequence is CASSGRGYTGELFF. As DNA, the CDR3 is TGTGCCAGTAGTGGCAGGGGGTACACCGGGGAGCTGTTTTTT.

The chain recombines TRBV18 with TRBJ1-4; D is undetermined. This CDR3 comprises 14 residues. The V gene lost 4 bases and the J gene lost 8 bases, with 14 bases spanning the gap. CDR1 and CDR2 from the germline V gene are KGHSH and LQKENI. The CDR3 spells CASSRSLSGEKLFF. The CDR3 bases are TGTGCCAGCTCACGATCATTATCGGGGGAAAAACTGTTTTTT.

The CDR3: CASMNQGSSYNEQFF. The CDR3 DNA sequence: TGTGCCAGCATGAACCAGGGCAGCTCCTACAATGAGCAGTTCTTC. The chain has TRBV6-5 and TRBJ2-1; perhaps TRBD1 as D (5 bases). This CDR3 is 15 amino acids long. Germline values: CDR1 MNHEY, CDR2 SVGAGI. Trimming stripped 7 bases from V and 0 bases from J, with 13 bases between.

The chain carries TRBV6-5 and TRBJ2-1; 7 bases map to TRBD1. Unmatched junction bases numbered 8, after V lost 7 bases and J lost 5 bases. The length of the CDR3 is 14 residues. The V gene's germline CDR1 is MNHEY and CDR2 SVGAGI. CDR3 region: CASTAGQVHNEQFF. CDR3 coding DNA: TGTGCCAGCACGGCCGGACAGGTGCACAATGAGCAGTTCTTC.

V gene TRBV28 combines with J gene TRBJ2-1; TRBD2 might be the D (6 bases). The CDR3 spans 15 residues. CDR1 and CDR2 (germline): MDHEN, SYDVKM. The V end lost 6 bases, the J end lost 0 bases, and 12 bases lay between the germline ends. This CDR3 reads CASSLPGVSYNEQFF. The CDR3 region has the DNA TGTGCCAGCAGCCTACCGGGAGTCTCCTACAATGAGCAGTTCTTC.

This chain links TRBV30 with TRBJ1-5; 9 bases line up with TRBD1. With 5 bases clipped from V and 6 bases from J, the junction kept 5 bases outside the gene matches. Germline loops: CDR1 GTSNPN, CDR2 SVGIG (reference sequence). This CDR3 is built from 13 residues. The CDR3 coding sequence is TGTGCCTGGGGACAGGGGTTTGGTCAGCCCCAGCATTTT. It codes for CAWGQGFGQPQHF.